A selection of T cell receptor beta chains follows, all from one sample in a study of PD-1 blockade in mismatch repair-deficient tumors. The data were produced by immunoSEQ multiplex PCR, yet TCRdb's version contains in-frame clones alone and is incomplete. The sample comprises about 49,000 clones, 77% of which are singletons, and around 3.5% rests with the top ten. Here the sequenced sample was PBMCs, taken before pembrolizumab treatment. The source is an adult with mismatch repair-deficient cancer. Each CDR3 is given with its conserved first and last residue. A D gene is named only where the DNA matches it firmly. Size values are once, few and many counts, or a class for expanded clones, and some rows have none.

CDR3nt: TGTGCCAGTAGTATCTCTAGCGGGAGGGCGGGGCAGTACTTC
CDR3aa: CASSISSGRAGQYF
j_gene: TRBJ2-7
d_gene: TRBD2
v_gene: TRBV19
abundance: -

CDR3nt: TGTGCCATCAGTGAGTCGACAGTCAATAGCAATCAGCCCCAGCATTTT
CDR3aa: CAISESTVNSNQPQHF
j_gene: TRBJ1-5
d_gene: -
v_gene: TRBV10-3
abundance: once

CDR3nt: TGTGCCAGTTCACCACTTCTGACAGGGGGGTACGAGCAGTACTTC
CDR3aa: CASSPLLTGGYEQYF
j_gene: TRBJ2-7
d_gene: TRBD1
v_gene: TRBV6-6
abundance: -

CDR3nt: TGCAGCGTTCGTGGTGATAGCAATCAGCCCCAGCATTTT
CDR3aa: CSVRGDSNQPQHF
j_gene: TRBJ1-5
d_gene: -
v_gene: TRBV29-1
abundance: once

CDR3nt: TGTGCCAGCAGCTACCGGGAAGCTGAAAAACTGTTTTTT
CDR3aa: CASSYREAEKLFF
j_gene: TRBJ1-4
d_gene: -
v_gene: TRBV7-6
abundance: -

CDR3nt: TGTGCCACTAGCGAGGGACTAGCGGATTTCTTTAGCACAGATACGCAGTATTTT
CDR3aa: CATSEGLADFFSTDTQYF
j_gene: TRBJ2-3
d_gene: TRBD2
v_gene: TRBV19
abundance: few

CDR3nt: TGTGCCAGCAGCTTAGGCGTGACAGGGGCCACCGGGGAGCTGTTTTTT
CDR3aa: CASSLGVTGATGELFF
j_gene: TRBJ2-2
d_gene: TRBD1
v_gene: TRBV11-3
abundance: -

CDR3nt: TGTGCCTGGACTCTGACAGGGGACGGCTACACCTTC
CDR3aa: CAWTLTGDGYTF
j_gene: TRBJ1-2
d_gene: TRBD1
v_gene: TRBV30
abundance: -

CDR3nt: TGTGCCAGCAGTCAAGGGACTGAAGCTTTCTTT
CDR3aa: CASSQGTEAFF
j_gene: TRBJ1-1
d_gene: -
v_gene: TRBV27
abundance: medium-sized

CDR3nt: TGTGCCAGCAGCTTAAGCTGGACAGATACGCAGTATTTT
CDR3aa: CASSLSWTDTQYF
j_gene: TRBJ2-3
d_gene: -
v_gene: TRBV7-3
abundance: -

CDR3nt: TGTGCCAGCAGCTTAGCGCCGACAGGGGGCTCCTACAATGAGCAGTTCTTC
CDR3aa: CASSLAPTGGSYNEQFF
j_gene: TRBJ2-1
d_gene: TRBD1
v_gene: TRBV7-2
abundance: -

CDR3nt: TGTGCCAGCTCACCGGACAGGGAGGATGGCTACACCTTC
CDR3aa: CASSPDREDGYTF
j_gene: TRBJ1-2
d_gene: TRBD1
v_gene: TRBV18
abundance: -

CDR3nt: TGTGCCAGCAGTTGGGTGGTCACAGATACGCAGTATTTT
CDR3aa: CASSWVVTDTQYF
j_gene: TRBJ2-3
d_gene: -
v_gene: TRBV6-5
abundance: once

CDR3nt: TGTGCCAGCAGCTCCAACTTAGCGGGAGGTCTAGACGAGCAGTACTTC
CDR3aa: CASSSNLAGGLDEQYF
j_gene: TRBJ2-7
d_gene: TRBD2
v_gene: TRBV5-4
abundance: -

CDR3nt: TGTGCCAGCAGTTCCCAGAGGGGGGCGACTTACGAGCAGTACTTC
CDR3aa: CASSSQRGATYEQYF
j_gene: TRBJ2-7
d_gene: -
v_gene: TRBV28
abundance: -

CDR3nt: TGTGCCACCAGCAGAGATTACGGGGTCGGCGGTGAAAAACTGTTTTTT
CDR3aa: CATSRDYGVGGEKLFF
j_gene: TRBJ1-4
d_gene: -
v_gene: TRBV15
abundance: few

CDR3nt: TGTGCCAGCAGCCAACTACAGGGCGGATACGAGCAGTACTTC
CDR3aa: CASSQLQGGYEQYF
j_gene: TRBJ2-7
d_gene: -
v_gene: TRBV5-6
abundance: -

CDR3nt: TGCGCCAGCAGCTTGGGTGGACCGCGTCACCAAGAGACCCAGTACTTC
CDR3aa: CASSLGGPRHQETQYF
j_gene: TRBJ2-5
d_gene: -
v_gene: TRBV5-1
abundance: -

CDR3nt: TGTGCCAGCAGCTCAGGGGGGACACGGTCCTACAATGAGCAGTTCTTC
CDR3aa: CASSSGGTRSYNEQFF
j_gene: TRBJ2-1
d_gene: -
v_gene: TRBV11-2
abundance: -

CDR3nt: TGTGCCAGCAGCCCCCCGGGAGACCGGACCTACGAGCAGTACTTC
CDR3aa: CASSPPGDRTYEQYF
j_gene: TRBJ2-7
d_gene: -
v_gene: TRBV6-5
abundance: -

CDR3nt: TGTGCCAGTAGTAGTTCGGTAGCCGGGACCGGGGAGCTGTTTTTT
CDR3aa: CASSSSVAGTGELFF
j_gene: TRBJ2-2
d_gene: -
v_gene: TRBV19
abundance: -

CDR3nt: TGTGCCAGCAAGCTTAGGGACACCTGGAACACTGAAGCTTTCTTT
CDR3aa: CASKLRDTWNTEAFF
j_gene: TRBJ1-1
d_gene: -
v_gene: TRBV27
abundance: -

CDR3nt: TGTGCCAGCAGCGTAGAAGGCAGCGGGAACGAGCAGTACTTC
CDR3aa: CASSVEGSGNEQYF
j_gene: TRBJ2-7
d_gene: TRBD2
v_gene: TRBV9
abundance: -

CDR3nt: TGTGCCAGCAGTTATCGGCGGGAAGCGAACACTGAAGCTTTCTTT
CDR3aa: CASSYRREANTEAFF
j_gene: TRBJ1-1
d_gene: -
v_gene: TRBV6-6
abundance: -

CDR3nt: TGTGCCAGCAGCAGGACTAGCAATCAGCCCCAGCATTTT
CDR3aa: CASSRTSNQPQHF
j_gene: TRBJ1-5
d_gene: -
v_gene: TRBV5-8
abundance: -

CDR3nt: TGTGCCAGCTCACATCGGGGGGGGCGAGAGACCCAGTACTTC
CDR3aa: CASSHRGGRETQYF
j_gene: TRBJ2-5
d_gene: TRBD2
v_gene: TRBV18
abundance: -

CDR3nt: TGTGCCAGTAGTCACCAGGTCGGGACTGTAAATTCCTACGAGCAGTACTTC
CDR3aa: CASSHQVGTVNSYEQYF
j_gene: TRBJ2-7
d_gene: -
v_gene: TRBV19
abundance: -

CDR3nt: TGTGCCAGCAGCTTAACAGCGGGAGGTATAGATACGCAGTATTTT
CDR3aa: CASSLTAGGIDTQYF
j_gene: TRBJ2-3
d_gene: TRBD2
v_gene: TRBV7-3
abundance: -

CDR3nt: TGTGCCAGCAGCCCCCGGGATACGCAGTATTTT
CDR3aa: CASSPRDTQYF
j_gene: TRBJ2-3
d_gene: -
v_gene: TRBV7-9
abundance: -

CDR3nt: TGCGCCAGCAGCTCCGGGACAGGGGGCCCAAATGTAAACATTCAGTACTTC
CDR3aa: CASSSGTGGPNVNIQYF
j_gene: TRBJ2-4
d_gene: TRBD1
v_gene: TRBV5-1
abundance: -

CDR3nt: TGTGCCAGCAGCCAAGATGGTGTAGGGAGGCGCTCCTACGAGCAGTACTTC
CDR3aa: CASSQDGVGRRSYEQYF
j_gene: TRBJ2-7
d_gene: -
v_gene: TRBV14
abundance: few

CDR3nt: TGTGCCAGCAGCTTCGGGACAGTTATGGGTCAGCCCCAGCATTTT
CDR3aa: CASSFGTVMGQPQHF
j_gene: TRBJ1-5
d_gene: TRBD1
v_gene: TRBV11-2
abundance: -

CDR3nt: TGTGCCAGCAGCACCCTAGAGACCGGGAGCGGGTGGGAGACCCAGTACTTC
CDR3aa: CASSTLETGSGWETQYF
j_gene: TRBJ2-5
d_gene: -
v_gene: TRBV9
abundance: -

CDR3nt: TGTGCCAGCAGCCAAGATGCGGCTAGCGGGCTTTTGGGCACAGATACGCAGTATTTT
CDR3aa: CASSQDAASGLLGTDTQYF
j_gene: TRBJ2-3
d_gene: TRBD2
v_gene: TRBV14
abundance: few